This T cell receptor beta chain was recorded in a study of OX40 agonist ivuxolimab in advanced cancers. Overall study: Ivuxolimab is an agonistic anti-OX40 (CD134) antibody, and patients were treated with it. Each patient was given ivuxolimab into a vein every 2 weeks, at 0.01 to 10 mg/kg. The study, taken as a whole, reports: Antigen specificity of clonally expanded peripheral T cells was not established. Patients who responded partially at 0.1-3.0 mg/kg showed clonal expansion ranking among the lowest.

A remark on this clone: Its antigen remains unknown.

Only in-frame clones appear in the TCRdb table, and some are missing; sequencing was by immunoSEQ multiplex PCR. This repertoire shows fewer than 100,000 clones, roughly 86% found once; its top ten account for around 0.8%. The CDR3 extends over 15 amino acids. CDR1 LNHDA and CDR2 SQIVND come from the germline V gene (reference sequence). Trimming stripped 2 bases from V and 4 bases from J, with 11 bases between. The rearrangement links TRBV19 to TRBJ2-2; D is possibly TRBD1 (5 bases). Sequences were derived from CD4+ or CD8+ T cells sorted from blood, sampled in a trial of the OX40 agonist ivuxolimab. The TCR sequence derives from an adult with an advanced solid tumor such as melanoma, head and neck, liver or kidney cancer. The CDR3 sequence: CASSISRVVTGELFF. The DNA for the CDR3 is TGTGCCAGTAGTATATCCAGGGTGGTCACCGGGGAGCTGTTTTTT.